This TCR beta chain was recovered during a study of blood T cell repertoires in COVID-19. Produced via immunoSEQ multiplex PCR; TCRdb's table is partial and in-frame only. Of roughly 200,000 clones detected, about nine tenths appear once; the ten largest clones hold 5.5% to 7%. Trimming shortened V by 3 bases and J by 9 bases, and 30 bases separated the two germline ends. Germline CDR1 MNHEY, CDR2 SMNVEV (reference sequence). This CDR3 is 19 amino acids long. The chain links TRBV27 to TRBJ2-1; possibly TRBD2 for D (6 bases). The receptor comes from a man older than 75 with acute or convalescent COVID-19. Sequencing was done on a sample of peripheral blood. The CDR3 region is CASSFPPPEAGTPRAEQFF. The CDR3 nucleotides read TGTGCCAGCAGTTTCCCGCCGCCTGAAGCCGGGACTCCGAGGGCTGAGCAGTTCTTC.